One and the same sample provided the 5 T cell receptor beta chains below, sequenced in a study of vaccination and CD4 T cells after COVID-19. The treatment here: approximately nine-day PBMC culture with coronavirus spike peptide pools or control peptides (ViraFEST assay). Cultured CD4+ T-cell DNA underwent Oncomine TCR Beta short-read sequencing. TCRdb re-analysed the PCR reads in MiXCR, keeping a single row per CDR3 protein. The data contain fewer than 4,500 distinct CDR3 sequences, approximately 38% of them singletons. For these receptors, no antigen is known. The sample was CD4+ T cells from blood, cultured in vitro. All receptors come from a human donor who had recovered from COVID-19.

The gene calls are TRBV7-9 and TRBJ1-3; no clear D. Deletions cut 3 bases from V and 4 bases from J, with 16 bases between. Germline CDR1 is SEHNR and CDR2 is FQNEAQ (reference sequence). CDR3 length: 16 amino acids. CDR3 loop: CASSFDVGPSGNTIYF. CDR3 DNA: TGTGCCAGCAGCTTTGACGTAGGGCCATCCGGAAACACCATATATTTT.

This clonotype was detected only a few times. The CDR3 is CASSLGDRAAALGAFF. The CDR3 bases are TGCGCCAGCAGCTTGGGGGACAGGGCCGCCGCTCTTGGGGCTTTCTTT. This chain joins TRBV5-1 and TRBJ1-1, with 9 positions matching TRBD1. The CDR3 is made up of 16 amino acids. Losses at the gene ends were 0 bases for V and 11 bases for J; bases not matched to a gene: 14. Germline CDR1 SGHRS, CDR2 YFSETQ. Full variable domain (rest looked up from reference TRBV5-1 and TRBJ1-1): KAGVTQTPRYLIKTRGQQVTLSCSPISGHRSVSWYQQTPGQGLQFLFEYFSETQRNKGNFPGRFSGRQFSNSRSEMNVSTLELGDSALYLCASSLGDRAAALGAFFGQGTRLTVV.

This clonotype was detected a few times. The chain combines TRBV7-9 with TRBJ1-1; D unclear. The CDR3 is 14 amino acids. The germline V and J ends were trimmed by 4 bases and 0 bases, with 9 bases remaining between them. The V gene's germline CDR1 is SEHNR and CDR2 FQNEAQ (reference sequence). In DNA form, the CDR3 reads TGTGCCAGCAGCTCCAGAGAATTGAACACTGAAGCTTTCTTT. It encodes CASSSRELNTEAFF.

This clonotype was recorded a few times. The chain links TRBV20-1 to TRBJ2-5; TRBD2 matches at 13 bases. The J segment lost 5 bases and the V segment lost 3 bases, leaving 6 bases of the junction unmatched. From germline, CDR1 is DFQATT and CDR2 SNEGSKA (reference sequence). This CDR3 contains 15 residues. CDR3 DNA: TGCAGTGCTAGCCCAACTAGCGGGGGGGCTGAGACCCAGTACTTC. The encoded protein is CSASPTSGGAETQYF.

The chain links TRBV30 to TRBJ1-6, with TRBD1 matching 7 bases. The CDR3 runs to 14 residues. Germline CDR1 GTSNPN, CDR2 SVGIG (reference sequence). V lost 5 bases to trimming and J lost 4 bases; unmatched junction nucleotides: 5. CDR3 DNA: TGTGCCTGGGCCGGACAGGTGTATAATTCACCCCTCCACTTT. Protein: CAWAGQVYNSPLHF.